This T cell receptor beta chain was observed in a study of cytomegalovirus exposure and HLA in healthy donors. Study context: Of the donors genotyped, several hundred in all, about 81% fell in the Caucasian-associated ancestry cluster. Study observations and caveats: While the bulk of TCR sequences proved rare, some public TCRs turned up in many donors.

A word on this clone: The target antigen is unknown.

Nominal health characterized the donors when sampled, though unrecorded immune exposures were likely. Primers for the PCR totalled 60 Vbeta and 13 Jbeta. Sequenced by immunoSEQ multiplex PCR; TCRdb stores in-frame clones only, minus some. The table has 200,000 or so clones, about 70% seen once; the top ten hold 2.6%. With V trimmed by 6 bases and J by 7 bases, 4 bases remained unmatched. The CDR3 spans 12 residues. Germline CDR1 MNHNS, CDR2 SASEGT. The chain is built from TRBV6-1 and TRBJ2-7; TRBD1 matches at 9 bases. Sequenced sample: PBMCs. This TCR was sampled from a man in his forties or fifties in good health and CMV-seropositive. This CDR3 reads CASRGTGQEQYF. As DNA, the CDR3 is TGTGCCAGCAGGGGGACAGGGCAAGAGCAGTACTTC.